The present TCR beta chain was sequenced within a study of control samples from healthy donors and cancer patients (TCRdb year 2020). This clone was counted between two and nine times. The antigen it recognizes is unknown. Base qualities are not provided; no much larger clone lies one nucleotide away. Libraries were prepared through the immunoSEQ multiplex PCR assay. TCRdb took over this immuneACCESS table, retaining in-frame rearrangements with V and J assigned. Such tables are incomplete; in checked studies, under half of the missing clones stem from an unresolved V gene, and the remainder is unexplained. In all, the sample holds about 65,000 clones, and about nine tenths of those were seen once. Jointly, the top ten make up 1% to 1.5% of the sample. The sample comprised PBMCs. This receptor was identified in a woman in her fifties or sixties with colorectal cancer.

The CDR3 has the sequence CATSTAGAVKSSYNEQFF. The DNA sequence follows: TGTGCCACCTCAACAGCGGGAGCCGTAAAGAGCTCCTACAATGAGCAGTTCTTC. The receptor chain draws on TRBV3-1 (or the pseudogene TRBV3-2) and TRBJ2-1, and 8 junctional nucleotides match TRBD2. Clipping removes 10 bases from V and 0 bases from J, with 17 as the unmatched junction base count. The CDR3 starts with the cysteine, ends with the phenylalanine, and has 18 residues. Only the CDR3 DNA stays, 54 bases, in frame from base 1. Taken from the germline V gene (reference sequence), the CDR1 and CDR2 loops are LGHDT and YNNKEL.